The text below deals with one T cell receptor (beta chain). Its antigen is not known. This sample was included in a study of cytomegalovirus exposure and HLA in healthy donors. Vbeta (60) and Jbeta (13) primers were used in the PCR. Method: immunoSEQ multiplex PCR; TCRdb's copy keeps in-frame clones and lacks some. The sample comprises around 140,000 clones, around 70% of which are singletons, and 2.1% rests with the top ten. Study-level results: DRB1 showed the most TCR associations and HLA-C the fewest in a later analysis, as rates varied by HLA locus.

CDR1 and CDR2 from the germline V gene are LGHNT and FRNRAP. The CDR3 is made up of 13 amino acids. The V end was cut by 6 bases, the J end by 5 bases, with 11 bases between. The specimen sequenced was PBMCs. This sequence originates from a woman aged 60-70 years in good health and CMV-seropositive. V and J are TRBV12-5 and TRBJ2-1, with a tentative D call TRBD1 (5 bases). The CDR3 protein is CASGLGADNEQFF. Written as DNA, the CDR3 is TGTGCTAGTGGCCTTGGGGCGGACAATGAGCAGTTCTTC.